The 21 T cell receptor beta chains reported below all come from one sample, sequenced in a study of early T cells in non-severe SARS-CoV-2 infection. TCRdb reprocessed the 5' RACE reads via MiXCR and lists one record per CDR3 protein. The table lists 70,000 to 90,000 distinct CDR3 sequences, more than 13% of them singletons. The sequenced sample consisted of whole blood. The source is an adult who was a healthcare worker with PCR-confirmed SARS-CoV-2 infection or an uninfected control (not recorded which).

This clonotype was detected many times. The V call is TRBV4-1, the J call TRBJ2-5; D is ambiguous. The CDR3 totals 16 residues. Germline V lookup: CDR1 MGHRA, CDR2 YSYEKL. V was pared by 0 bases and J by 5 bases, with 16 bases between. The CDR3 DNA reads as TGCGCCAGCAGCCAAGATCTTGGGCTAGATCGCGAGACCCAGTACTTC. Translation gives CASSQDLGLDRETQYF.

This clonotype was observed a few times. V and J are TRBV10-3 and TRBJ1-5, with D perhaps matching TRBD1 (5 bases). The CDR3 runs to 15 residues. Trimming left V 3 bases short and J 7 bases short, with 16 bases between. The germline CDR1 and CDR2 sequences are ENHRY and SYGVKD. The CDR3 DNA sequence: TGTGCCATCAGTGACTCACAGGTCAGTGTCCAGCCCCAGCATTTT. Amino acid sequence: CAISDSQVSVQPQHF.

V and J are TRBV11-2 and TRBJ2-5; D gene ambiguous. V lost 7 bases to trimming and J lost 5 bases, with 14 bases between them. Germline CDR1 reads SGHAT; CDR2 reads FQNNGV. The CDR3 extends over 13 amino acids. The CDR3 sequence: CASTTRRSETQYF. As DNA, the CDR3 is TGTGCCAGCACCACCCGAAGGTCGGAGACCCAGTACTTC.

This rearrangement joins TRBV6-2 or TRBV6-3 to TRBJ1-1; 8 nucleotides agree with TRBD1. This CDR3 spans 13 amino acids. V shed 5 bases, J shed 7 bases, and the junction held 6 bases outside the gene matches. Looked up from germline, CDR1 is MNHEY and CDR2 is SVGEGT. The CDR3 DNA is TGTGCCAGCAGTCCCCGGACAGGGAGTGAAGCTTTCTTT. The encoded protein is CASSPRTGSEAFF.

The J gene is TRBJ2-7, the V gene TRBV20-1, with D possibly TRBD2 on 5 matching bases. Germline V gene sequence: CDR1 DFQATT, CDR2 SNEGSKA (reference sequence). Trimming pared 3 bases from V and 0 bases from J, leaving 9 bases between. The CDR3 totals 13 residues. The CDR3 region is CSASPGSSYEQYF. CDR3 bases: TGCAGTGCTAGCCCGGGGAGCTCCTACGAGCAGTACTTC.

This clonotype has more than one count but fewer than ten. This chain joins TRBV27 and TRBJ1-2; no clear D. This CDR3 has 15 amino acids. Looked up from germline, CDR1 is MNHEY and CDR2 is SMNVEV (reference sequence). V lost 3 bases, J lost 2 bases, and 13 bases lay in between. CDR3 region: CASSFRLGENYGYTF. CDR3 DNA sequence: TGTGCCAGCAGTTTTCGGCTTGGGGAAAACTATGGCTACACCTTC.

In its sample, this clonotype was seen many times. The CDR3 region has the DNA TGTGCCAGCAGTCCCCGACAGCGGGTCATCTCCAATGAGCAGTTCTTC. It is translated as CASSPRQRVISNEQFF. J is TRBJ2-1 and V is TRBV28; maybe TRBD2 (6 bases). V lost 5 bases, J lost 6 bases, and 20 bases lay in between. The CDR3 totals 16 residues. Germline CDR1 and CDR2: MDHEN and SYDVKM.

V gene TRBV18 combines with J gene TRBJ2-5, with a possible D match to TRBD2 (6 bases). The V and J ends lost 0 bases and 7 bases respectively, with 21 bases between them. Germline V CDR1 and CDR2: KGHSH, LQKENI. The CDR3 has 17 residues. CDR3 DNA sequence: TGTGCCAGCTCACCACCGAGCTACGGGAGTAAGTCGGGGACCCAGTACTTC. Protein sequence: CASSPPSYGSKSGTQYF.

In its sample, this clonotype was seen many times. This chain links TRBV2 with TRBJ1-1, with 9 bases lining up with TRBD1. V shed 6 bases, J shed 11 bases, and the junction held 10 bases outside the gene matches. The CDR3 contains 13 residues. Germline CDR1 and CDR2: SNHLY and FYNNEI. The CDR3 DNA is TGTGCCAGCAGGACAACAGGGGGCATTAAGGCTTTCTTT. It is translated as CASRTTGGIKAFF.

This clonotype was recorded many times. The chain is built from TRBV5-1 and TRBJ1-2; D remains ambiguous. Germline assignment: CDR1 SGHRS and CDR2 YFSETQ. CDR3 length: 12 amino acids. The V end lost 5 bases, the J end lost 4 bases, and 9 bases lay between the germline ends. CDR3 sequence: CASRGDFYGYTF. The CDR3 nucleotides are TGCGCCAGCAGGGGAGATTTCTATGGCTACACCTTC.

This clonotype was detected only a few times. The V call is TRBV30, the J call TRBJ2-7; D gene uncertain. With 4 bases removed from V and 4 bases from J, the gap between germline ends came to 8 bases. This CDR3 has 11 amino acids. CDR1 and CDR2 from the germline V gene are GTSNPN and SVGIG (reference sequence). The CDR3 region is CAWKTAYEQYF. The CDR3, as DNA: TGTGCCTGGAAAACAGCGTACGAGCAGTACTTC.

Only a few counts were recorded for this clonotype. The gene calls are TRBV11-2 and TRBJ1-4; no clear D. V was clipped by 5 bases and J by 2 bases, with 12 bases between them. CDR3 length equals 15 residues. The V gene's germline CDR1 is SGHAT and CDR2 FQNNGV. The chain's CDR3 is CASSPTGGTNEKLFF. CDR3 bases: TGTGCCAGCAGCCCAACGGGAGGGACTAATGAAAAACTGTTTTTT.

Regarding this clonotype: Germline is not matched at one junction end, which may reflect a read error. The chain uses TRBV2 and TRBJ2-6; possibly TRBD1 for D (5 bases). The germline gives CDR1 SNHLY, CDR2 FYNNEI. The CDR3 extends over 12 amino acids. This CDR3 reads CARNSGANILTF. DNA of the CDR3: TGTGCCAGGAATTCTGGGGCCAACATCCTGACTTTC.

The rearrangement joins TRBV30 to TRBJ2-5; TRBD1 aligns across 9 bases. The CDR3 extends over 12 amino acids. In germline, CDR1 is GTSNPN, CDR2 SVGIG (reference sequence). J gave up 7 bases and V 5 bases, and 5 bases lay outside the gene matches. CDR3 amino acids: CAWGQGRGTQYF. Written as DNA, the CDR3 is TGTGCCTGGGGACAGGGGAGGGGGACCCAGTACTTC.

This chain joins TRBV10-3 and TRBJ2-7; 8 bases line up with TRBD1. CDR3 length equals 11 residues. In germline, CDR1 is ENHRY, CDR2 SYGVKD. Unmatched junction bases numbered 3, after V lost 8 bases and J lost 6 bases. The CDR3 loop is CAIDTGGEQYF. The CDR3 coding sequence is TGTGCCATCGACACAGGGGGCGAGCAGTACTTC.

This clonotype has just a few counts. This chain connects TRBV6-6 to TRBJ2-7; 12 bases are a match to TRBD2. Unmatched junction bases numbered 7, after V lost 5 bases and J lost 5 bases. The CDR3 sequence is 15 residues long. Per germline, CDR1 MNHNY and CDR2 SVGAGI (reference sequence). The CDR3 sequence: CASSPGLAGINEQYF. The CDR3 DNA reads as TGTGCCAGCAGTCCAGGACTAGCGGGAATTAACGAGCAGTACTTC.

This clonotype was picked up a small number of times. This sequence joins TRBV28 and TRBJ2-7; 9 bases agree with TRBD1. The CDR3 covers 18 residues. Germline V CDR1 and CDR2: MDHEN, SYDVKM. The V segment lost 1 base and the J segment 1 base; nucleotides outside the gene matches: 11. The CDR3 DNA sequence: TGTGCCAGCAGTTTATTCCTGGGAGGGACAGGGAGGTCCTACGAGCAGTACTTC. This gives the protein CASSLFLGGTGRSYEQYF.

The rearrangement joins TRBV4-1 to TRBJ1-1; D ambiguous. This CDR3 contains 9 residues. Trimming shortened V by 8 bases and J by 6 bases, and 4 bases separated the two germline ends. Germline loops: CDR1 MGHRA, CDR2 YSYEKL. CDR3 sequence (DNA): TGCGCCAGCCCCTCTGAAGCTTTCTTT. Translation: CASPSEAFF.

This clonotype was observed a few times. CDR3: CASNTGGEVSTEAFF. The CDR3 DNA reads as TGTGCCAGCAATACAGGGGGAGAAGTGAGCACTGAAGCTTTCTTT. This chain connects TRBV28 to TRBJ1-1; 8 positions match TRBD1. Trimming removed 7 bases from V and 4 bases from J; junction bases left unmatched: 11. CDR3 length: 15 amino acids. CDR1 MDHEN and CDR2 SYDVKM come from the germline V gene.

The rearrangement joins TRBV5-1 to TRBJ1-6; D remains ambiguous. Per germline, CDR1 SGHRS and CDR2 YFSETQ. Trimming took off 1 base at V and 8 bases at J, with 7 bases between the two ends. The CDR3 covers 13 residues. CDR3 in DNA: TGCGCCAGCAGCTTGAAGTCGGATTCACCCCTCCACTTT. Protein sequence: CASSLKSDSPLHF. Looking up the rest from reference TRBV5-1 and TRBJ1-6 gives the full variable domain: KAGVTQTPRYLIKTRGQQVTLSCSPISGHRSVSWYQQTPGQGLQFLFEYFSETQRNKGNFPGRFSGRQFSNSRSEMNVSTLELGDSALYLCASSLKSDSPLHFGNGTRLTVT.

The V and J genes are TRBV10-3 and TRBJ2-1, with TRBD2 matching over 13 bases. After removal of 11 bases from V and 8 bases from J, the junction contained 12 bases not matched to a gene. The CDR3 has 15 residues. The germline gives CDR1 ENHRY, CDR2 SYGVKD. The DNA of the CDR3 is TGTGCCTTCGCCCGGACTAGCGGGAGATCTGATGAGCAGTTCTTC. This codes for CAFARTSGRSDEQFF.